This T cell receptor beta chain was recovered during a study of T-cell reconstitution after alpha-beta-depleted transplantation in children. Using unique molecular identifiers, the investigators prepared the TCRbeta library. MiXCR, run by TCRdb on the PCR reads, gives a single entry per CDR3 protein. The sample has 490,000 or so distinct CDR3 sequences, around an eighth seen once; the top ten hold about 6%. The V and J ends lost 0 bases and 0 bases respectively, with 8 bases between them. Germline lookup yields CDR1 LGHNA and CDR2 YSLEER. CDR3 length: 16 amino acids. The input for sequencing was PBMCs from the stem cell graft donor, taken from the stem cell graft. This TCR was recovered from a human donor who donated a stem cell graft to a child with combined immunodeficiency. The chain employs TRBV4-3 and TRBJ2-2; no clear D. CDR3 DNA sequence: TGCGCCAGCAGCCAAGAAGGCCGAGCGAACACCGGGGAGCTGTTTTTT. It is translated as CASSQEGRANTGELFF.